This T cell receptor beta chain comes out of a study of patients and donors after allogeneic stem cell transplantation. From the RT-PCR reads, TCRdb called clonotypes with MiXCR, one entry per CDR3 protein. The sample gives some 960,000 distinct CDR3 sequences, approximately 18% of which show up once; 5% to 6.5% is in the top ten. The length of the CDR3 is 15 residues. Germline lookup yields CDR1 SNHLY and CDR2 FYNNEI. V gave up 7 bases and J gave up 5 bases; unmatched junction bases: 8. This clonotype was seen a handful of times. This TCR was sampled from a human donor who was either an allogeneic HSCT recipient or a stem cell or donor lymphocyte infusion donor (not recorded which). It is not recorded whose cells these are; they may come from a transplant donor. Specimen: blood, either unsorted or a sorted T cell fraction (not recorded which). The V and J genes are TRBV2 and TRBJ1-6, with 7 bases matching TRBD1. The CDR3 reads CASNRQGVDNSPLHF. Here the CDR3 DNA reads TGTGCCAGCAATCGGCAGGGGGTGGATAATTCACCCCTCCACTTT.